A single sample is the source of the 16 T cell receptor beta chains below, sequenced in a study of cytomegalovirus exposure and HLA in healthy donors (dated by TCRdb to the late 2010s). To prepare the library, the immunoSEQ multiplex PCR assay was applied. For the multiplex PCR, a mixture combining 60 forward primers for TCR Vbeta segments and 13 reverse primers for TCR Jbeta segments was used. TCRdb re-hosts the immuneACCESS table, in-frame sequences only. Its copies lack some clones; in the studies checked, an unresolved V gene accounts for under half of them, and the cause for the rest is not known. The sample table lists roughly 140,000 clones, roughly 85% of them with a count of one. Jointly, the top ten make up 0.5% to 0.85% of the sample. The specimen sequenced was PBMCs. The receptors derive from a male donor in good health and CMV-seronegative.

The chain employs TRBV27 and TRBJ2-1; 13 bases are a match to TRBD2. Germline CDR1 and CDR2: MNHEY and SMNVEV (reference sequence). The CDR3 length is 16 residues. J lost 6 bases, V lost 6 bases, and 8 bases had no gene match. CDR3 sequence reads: CASRPNGLAGVNEQFF. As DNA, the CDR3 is TGTGCCAGCAGACCTAACGGACTAGCGGGAGTCAATGAGCAGTTCTTC.

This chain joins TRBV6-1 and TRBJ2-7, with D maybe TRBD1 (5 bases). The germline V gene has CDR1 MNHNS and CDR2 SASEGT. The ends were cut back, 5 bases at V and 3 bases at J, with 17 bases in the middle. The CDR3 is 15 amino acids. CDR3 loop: CASSPTMAGLYEQYF. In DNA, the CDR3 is TGTGCCAGCAGTCCTACCATGGCAGGGCTCTACGAGCAGTACTTC.

CDR3 nucleotide sequence: TGTGCCACCGGACAGGGGCTGAACACTGAAGCTTTCTTT. Translating it yields CATGQGLNTEAFF. The chain recombines TRBV19 with TRBJ1-1, with TRBD1 matching over 9 bases. V dropped 10 bases and J dropped 0; count of bases not matched to a gene: 3. Germline loops: CDR1 LNHDA, CDR2 SQIVND (reference sequence). The CDR3 runs 13 residues.

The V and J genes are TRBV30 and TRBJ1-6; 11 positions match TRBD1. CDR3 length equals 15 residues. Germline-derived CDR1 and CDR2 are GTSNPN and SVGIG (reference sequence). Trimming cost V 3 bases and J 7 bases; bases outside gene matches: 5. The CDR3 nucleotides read TGTGCCTGGAGCGGACAGGGGGCTTTGAATTCACCCCTCCACTTT. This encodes CAWSGQGALNSPLHF.

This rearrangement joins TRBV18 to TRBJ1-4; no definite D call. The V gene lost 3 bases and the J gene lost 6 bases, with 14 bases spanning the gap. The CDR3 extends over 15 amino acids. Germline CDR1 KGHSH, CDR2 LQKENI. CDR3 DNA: TGTGCCAGCTCACCTATTGGCAGCGCAGATGAAAAACTGTTTTTT. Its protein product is CASSPIGSADEKLFF.

The CDR3 DNA follows: TGTGCCAGCAGCTTAAACAGGGTTCTAGCCTACAATGAGCAGTTCTTC. This gives the protein CASSLNRVLAYNEQFF. The gene calls are TRBV7-2 and TRBJ2-1; perhaps TRBD1 as D (6 bases). The V end was cut by 2 bases, the J end by 2 bases, with 13 bases between. The CDR3 loop spans 16 amino acids. Germline-derived CDR1 and CDR2 are SGHTA and FQGNSA.

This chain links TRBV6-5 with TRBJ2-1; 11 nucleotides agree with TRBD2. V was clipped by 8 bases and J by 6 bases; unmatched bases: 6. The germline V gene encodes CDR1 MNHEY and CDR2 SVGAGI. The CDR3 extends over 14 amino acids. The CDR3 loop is CASSGTSGFNEQFF. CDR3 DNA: TGTGCCAGCTCCGGGACTAGCGGATTCAATGAGCAGTTCTTC.

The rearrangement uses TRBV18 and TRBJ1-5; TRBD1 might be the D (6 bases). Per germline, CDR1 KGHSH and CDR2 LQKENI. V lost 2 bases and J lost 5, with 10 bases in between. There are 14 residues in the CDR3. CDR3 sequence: CASSPGAGDQPQHF. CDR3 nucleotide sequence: TGTGCCAGCTCACCAGGGGCAGGGGATCAGCCCCAGCATTTT.

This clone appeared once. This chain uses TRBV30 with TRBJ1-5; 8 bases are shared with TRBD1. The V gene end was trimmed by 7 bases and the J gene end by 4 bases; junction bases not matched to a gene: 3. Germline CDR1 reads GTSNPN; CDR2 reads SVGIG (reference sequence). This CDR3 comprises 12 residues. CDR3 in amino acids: CASGQGNQPQHF. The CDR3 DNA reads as TGTGCCTCAGGACAGGGAAATCAGCCCCAGCATTTT.

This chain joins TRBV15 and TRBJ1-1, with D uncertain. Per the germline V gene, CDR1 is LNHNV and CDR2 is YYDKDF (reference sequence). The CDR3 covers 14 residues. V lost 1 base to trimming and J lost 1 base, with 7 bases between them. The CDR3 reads CATSRGQSNTEAFF. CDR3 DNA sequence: TGTGCCACCAGCAGAGGGCAGTCGAACACTGAAGCTTTCTTT.

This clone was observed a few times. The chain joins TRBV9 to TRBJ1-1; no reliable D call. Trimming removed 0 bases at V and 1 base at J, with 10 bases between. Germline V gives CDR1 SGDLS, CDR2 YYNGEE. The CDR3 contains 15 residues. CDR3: CASSVAPRRNTEAFF. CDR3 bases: TGTGCCAGCAGCGTAGCCCCGAGGAGGAACACTGAAGCTTTCTTT. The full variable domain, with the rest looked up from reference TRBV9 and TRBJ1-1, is DSGVTQTPKHLITATGQRVTLRCSPRSGDLSVYWYQQSLDQGLQFLIQYYNGEERAKGNILERFSAQQFPDLHSELNLSSLELGDSALYFCASSVAPRRNTEAFFGQGTRLTVV.

CDR3: CSVDFTVNEQFF. The CDR3 region has the DNA TGCAGCGTTGACTTTACGGTCAATGAGCAGTTCTTC. The V and J genes are TRBV29-1 and TRBJ2-1; D is undetermined. V was cut by 3 bases and J by 6 bases, with 9 bases left in between. CDR1 SQVTM and CDR2 ANQGSEA come from the germline V gene. The CDR3 length is 12 residues.

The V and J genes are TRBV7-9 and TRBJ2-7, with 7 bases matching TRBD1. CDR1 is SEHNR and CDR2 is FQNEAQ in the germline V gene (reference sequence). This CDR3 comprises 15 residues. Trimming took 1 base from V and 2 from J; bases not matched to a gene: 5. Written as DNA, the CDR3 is TGTGCCAGCAGCTTAGTTGGGACAGAGCCCTACGAGCAGTACTTC. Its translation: CASSLVGTEPYEQYF.

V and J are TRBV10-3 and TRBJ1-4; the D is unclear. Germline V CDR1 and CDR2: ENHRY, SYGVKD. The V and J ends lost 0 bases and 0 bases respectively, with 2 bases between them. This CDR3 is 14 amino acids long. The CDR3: CAISESATNEKLFF. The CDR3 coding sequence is TGTGCCATCAGTGAGTCCGCAACTAATGAAAAACTGTTTTTT.

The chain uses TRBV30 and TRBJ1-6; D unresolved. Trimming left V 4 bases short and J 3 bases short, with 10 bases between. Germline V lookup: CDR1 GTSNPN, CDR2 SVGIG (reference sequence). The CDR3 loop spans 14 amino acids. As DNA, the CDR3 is TGTGCCTGGACTTTGCGGAGCTATAATTCACCCCTCCACTTT. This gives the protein CAWTLRSYNSPLHF.

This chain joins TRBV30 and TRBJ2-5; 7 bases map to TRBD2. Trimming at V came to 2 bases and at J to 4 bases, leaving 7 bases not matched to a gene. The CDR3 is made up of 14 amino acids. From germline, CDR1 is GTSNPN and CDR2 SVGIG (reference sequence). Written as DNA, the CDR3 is TGTGCCTGGAGTAAAACGGGACTACTAGAGACCCAGTACTTC. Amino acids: CAWSKTGLLETQYF.